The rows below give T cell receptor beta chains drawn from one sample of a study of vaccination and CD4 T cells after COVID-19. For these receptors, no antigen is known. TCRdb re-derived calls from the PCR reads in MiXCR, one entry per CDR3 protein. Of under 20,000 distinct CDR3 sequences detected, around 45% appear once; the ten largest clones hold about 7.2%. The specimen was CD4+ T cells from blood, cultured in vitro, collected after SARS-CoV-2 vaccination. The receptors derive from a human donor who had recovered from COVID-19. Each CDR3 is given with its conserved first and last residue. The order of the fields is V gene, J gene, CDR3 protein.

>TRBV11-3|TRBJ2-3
CASSFLEGDTQYF
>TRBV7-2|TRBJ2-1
CASSPGTAGRYEQFF
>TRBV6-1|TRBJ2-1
CASSPGQLHNEQFF
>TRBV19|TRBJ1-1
CASSPGPEAFF
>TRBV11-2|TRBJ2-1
CASSFRYNEQFF
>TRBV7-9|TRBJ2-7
CASSSTGPTPPYEQYF
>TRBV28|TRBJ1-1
CASSGTQAFF
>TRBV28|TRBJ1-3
CASSSGITGAGNTIYF
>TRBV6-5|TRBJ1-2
CASSYRGTGGYTF
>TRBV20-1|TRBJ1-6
CSVGWDRGTYNSPLHF
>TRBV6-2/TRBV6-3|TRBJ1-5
CASRGTGDQPQHF
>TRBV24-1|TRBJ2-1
CASRSWNGGFF
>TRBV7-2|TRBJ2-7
CASSLALRKSSYEQYF
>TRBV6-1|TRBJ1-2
CASREEPGQGGYGYTF
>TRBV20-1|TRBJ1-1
CSARGVGTKAFF
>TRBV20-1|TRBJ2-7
CSARAQAGSLPEQYF
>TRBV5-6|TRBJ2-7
CASSHTQGPSSYEQYF
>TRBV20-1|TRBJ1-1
CSASPGQGVTEAFF
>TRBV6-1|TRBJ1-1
CASSEHRLGNTEAFF
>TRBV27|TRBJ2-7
CASGPLGGPYEQYF
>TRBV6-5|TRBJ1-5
CASSYSVSELQHF
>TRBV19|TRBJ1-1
CASRRQVNTEAFF
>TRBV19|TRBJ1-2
CASSTPGQGPYGYTF
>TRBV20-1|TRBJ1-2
CSARGPQTNYGHTF
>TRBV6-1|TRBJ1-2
CASRPGSYGYTF
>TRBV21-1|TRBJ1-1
CASSKGRGDEAFF
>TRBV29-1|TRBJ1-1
CSVDASSSNTEAFF
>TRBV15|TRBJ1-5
CATSRVTSNQPQHF
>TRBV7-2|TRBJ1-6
CASSSYRDSPLHF
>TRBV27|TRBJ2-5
CASSSGRRGRGQETQYF
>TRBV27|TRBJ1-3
CASSTAPGNTIYF
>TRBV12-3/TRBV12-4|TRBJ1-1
CASSLSPGGAFF
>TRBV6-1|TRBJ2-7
CASSKPGQGASKQYF
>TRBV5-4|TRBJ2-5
CASSPDQWGETQYF
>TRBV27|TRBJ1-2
CASSLGADYGYTF
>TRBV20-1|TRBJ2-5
CSATLAGAGGETQYF
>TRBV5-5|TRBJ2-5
CASSSKQTPQETQYF
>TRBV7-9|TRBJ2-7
CASDEGSGGPGEQYF
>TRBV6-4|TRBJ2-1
CASSDRGLQFF
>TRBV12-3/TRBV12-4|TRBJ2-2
CASTDGTPGGELFF
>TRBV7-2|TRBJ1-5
CASSKQGNSNQPQHF
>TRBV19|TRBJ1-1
CASSISDTEAFF
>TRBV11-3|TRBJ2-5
CASSYPRGSEQETQYF
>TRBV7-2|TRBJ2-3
CASSLATGRARDTQYF
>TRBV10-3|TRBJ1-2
CAISSGQQDNYGYTF
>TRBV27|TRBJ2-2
CASSPSYRANTGELFF
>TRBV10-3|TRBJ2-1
CAISEIGTSGDNEQFF
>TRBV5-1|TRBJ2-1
CASSWIGGGTNEQFF
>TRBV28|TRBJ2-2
CASITATGGTGELFF
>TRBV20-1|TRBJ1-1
CSALITGSAEAFF
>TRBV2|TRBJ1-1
CASGPVGQGGTEAFF
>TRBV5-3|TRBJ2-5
CARSPAGTGKETQYF